The 24 T cell receptor beta chains below were found in one sample sequenced in a study of T cell responses to AZD1222 COVID-19 vaccine. The data were produced by immunoSEQ multiplex PCR, yet TCRdb's version contains in-frame clones alone and is incomplete. The sample holds more than 150,000 clones, approximately 92% seen once. The sequences come from peripheral blood, collected on day 0 of AZD1222 vaccination. The receptor source for this set is an adult in good health.

The chain is built from TRBV7-3 and TRBJ2-3; D gene ambiguous. CDR1 SGHTA and CDR2 FQGTGA come from the germline V gene. The V end lost 3 bases, the J end lost 4 bases, and 8 bases lay between the germline ends. The CDR3 extends over 13 amino acids. The CDR3 protein is CASSFGGSDTQYF. The DNA of the CDR3 is TGTGCCAGCAGCTTTGGCGGCTCAGATACGCAGTATTTT.

This clone was counted a single time. The J gene is TRBJ2-7, the V gene TRBV5-4; D possibly corresponds to TRBD2 (6 bases). This CDR3 region has 14 residues. Looked up from germline, CDR1 is SGHNT and CDR2 is YYREEE (reference sequence). V was cut by 3 bases and J by 3 bases, with 13 bases left in between. The CDR3 DNA reads TGTGCCAGCAGCTCCCCCAGTAGCGGCTACGAGCAGTACTTC. Amino acids: CASSSPSSGYEQYF. Full variable domain (missing parts from reference TRBV5-4 and TRBJ2-7): ETGVTQSPTHLIKTRGQQVTLRCSSQSGHNTVSWYQQALGQGPQFIFQYYREEENGRGNFPPRFSGLQFPNYSSELNVNALELDDSALYLCASSSPSSGYEQYFGPGTRLTVT.

The V call is TRBV7-6, the J call TRBJ2-1, with D perhaps matching TRBD2 (6 bases). The CDR3 spans 17 residues. Germline CDR1 SGHVS, CDR2 FNYEAQ. The ends were cut back, 5 bases at V and 6 bases at J, with 23 bases in the middle. The CDR3 is CASSRRLAKRGTNEQFF. In nucleotides, the CDR3 is TGTGCCAGCAGCCGGAGGCTAGCGAAGAGGGGCACCAATGAGCAGTTCTTC.

V is TRBV5-6 and J is TRBJ1-4, with TRBD1 as a possible D gene (5 bases). V was clipped by 2 bases and J by 7 bases, with 21 bases between them. The CDR3 is made up of 17 amino acids. CDR1 and CDR2 (germline): SGHDT, YYEEEE. CDR3 protein: CASSLRALKWGGEKLFF. The DNA of the CDR3 is TGTGCCAGCAGCTTACGTGCCCTTAAATGGGGGGGTGAAAAACTGTTTTTT.

The chain carries TRBV30 and TRBJ1-2; no reliable D call. V was pared by 4 bases and J by 7 bases, with 10 bases between. Germline values: CDR1 GTSNPN, CDR2 SVGIG (reference sequence). The CDR3 has 11 amino acids. This CDR3 is CAWMEFFGYTF. As DNA, the CDR3 is TGTGCCTGGATGGAGTTCTTTGGCTACACCTTC.

The chain recombines TRBV6-1 with TRBJ1-2; D perhaps matches TRBD1 (5 bases). Germline V gene data show CDR1 as MNHNS and CDR2 as SASEGT. Trimming pared 6 bases from V and 6 bases from J, leaving 11 bases between. CDR3 length equals 12 residues. The CDR3 DNA reads TGTGCCAGCAGGGGCCCGACAGATGGCTACACCTTC. Translating gives CASRGPTDGYTF.

V is TRBV7-9 and J is TRBJ1-6, with TRBD1 identical over 9 bases. The germline gives CDR1 SEHNR, CDR2 FQNEAQ (reference sequence). There are 15 residues in the CDR3. The V gene end was trimmed by 6 bases and the J gene end by 7 bases; junction bases not matched to a gene: 7. The CDR3 DNA sequence: TGTGCCAGCAGGCTGGGACAGGGTCGGAATTCACCCCTCCACTTT. It encodes CASRLGQGRNSPLHF.

The CDR3 DNA follows: TGTGCCAGCAGCCGAGGTGGCGGGAACACTGAAGCTTTCTTT. The encoded protein is CASSRGGGNTEAFF. This chain uses TRBV3-1 (or the pseudogene TRBV3-2) with TRBJ1-1; D is uncertain. In germline, CDR1 is LGHDT, CDR2 YNNKEL (reference sequence). The V gene lost 4 bases and the J gene lost 1 base, with 10 bases spanning the gap. The CDR3 totals 14 residues.

V usage is TRBV19 and J usage is TRBJ2-5, with D perhaps TRBD2 (7 bases). Germline values: CDR1 LNHDA, CDR2 SQIVND (reference sequence). The V end was cut by 6 bases, the J end by 3 bases, with 17 bases between. The CDR3 spans 15 residues. The CDR3 DNA reads TGTGCCAGTAGCTCAAAGGGGGGGTGGGAAGAGACCCAGTACTTC. Translating gives CASSSKGGWEETQYF.

This chain connects TRBV2 to TRBJ1-2, with D possibly being TRBD1 (5 bases). CDR1 SNHLY and CDR2 FYNNEI come from the germline V gene. Trimming pared 10 bases from V and 2 bases from J, leaving 11 bases between. There are 12 residues in the CDR3. The CDR3 DNA follows: TGTGCCACTTGGACACCCAACTATGGCTACACCTTC. Translation gives CATWTPNYGYTF.

The V call is TRBV7-2, the J call TRBJ1-2; 9 nucleotides match TRBD1. Germline V gene data show CDR1 as SGHTA and CDR2 as FQGNSA. The CDR3 totals 15 residues. Unmatched junction bases numbered 9, after V lost 4 bases and J lost 6 bases. The CDR3 spells CASSSHGTGIDGYTF. The CDR3 region has the DNA TGTGCCAGCAGCTCACATGGGACAGGGATCGATGGCTACACCTTC. The full variable domain, completed using reference TRBV7-2 and TRBJ1-2, is GAGVSQSPSNKVTEKGKDVELRCDPISGHTALYWYRQSLGQGLEFLIYFQGNSAPDKSGLPSDRFSAERTGGSVSTLTIQRTQQEDSAVYLCASSSHGTGIDGYTFGSGTRLTVV.

This clone was observed once. The chain carries TRBV15 and TRBJ2-2; 9 positions match TRBD1. The germline gives CDR1 LNHNV, CDR2 YYDKDF (reference sequence). Losses at the gene ends were 3 bases for V and 5 bases for J; bases not matched to a gene: 13. This CDR3 has 18 amino acids. The CDR3 protein is CATSSLGQGEGDTGELFF. Here the CDR3 DNA reads TGTGCCACCAGCAGCTTGGGACAGGGCGAAGGAGATACCGGGGAGCTGTTTTTT. Using reference TRBV15 and TRBJ2-2 for the parts outside the CDR3, the full variable domain is DAMVIQNPRYQVTQFGKPVTLSCSQTLNHNVMYWYQQKSSQAPKLLFHYYDKDFNNEADTPDNFQSRRPNTSFCFLDIRSPGLGDTAMYLCATSSLGQGEGDTGELFFGEGSRLTVL.

This clone was picked up one time. The chain uses TRBV28 and TRBJ1-2; no firm D call. The germline gives CDR1 MDHEN, CDR2 SYDVKM. The CDR3 extends over 10 amino acids. V shed 7 bases and J shed 11 bases, with 11 bases lying between them. The CDR3 spells CASKLVWYTF. The CDR3 DNA reads as TGTGCCAGCAAGTTGGTCTGGTACACCTTC.

V and J are TRBV5-1 and TRBJ2-7; tentatively, D is TRBD2 (6 bases). Germline lookup yields CDR1 SGHRS and CDR2 YFSETQ. Trimming pared 0 bases from V and 2 bases from J, leaving 12 bases between. CDR3 length equals 15 residues. In nucleotides, the CDR3 is TGCGCCAGCAGCTTGGAGTCCGCGGGGCCCTACGAGCAGTACTTC. Its translation is CASSLESAGPYEQYF.

The V gene is TRBV19, the J gene TRBJ2-4, with D unclear. The germline V gene has CDR1 LNHDA and CDR2 SQIVND (reference sequence). Between the trimmed V and J ends, which lost 7 bases and 5 bases, there was a span of 21 bases. The CDR3 has 16 amino acids. This CDR3 is CASTHVGLESQNIQYF. DNA for the CDR3: TGTGCCAGTACCCATGTCGGGCTAGAATCTCAAAACATTCAGTACTTC.

The CDR3 region has the DNA TGTGCCACCAGCAGAGGGGGGCTAGCGGGATACAATGAGCAGTTCTTC. Translation: CATSRGGLAGYNEQFF. The chain couples TRBV15 to TRBJ2-1, with 9 bases lining up with TRBD2. CDR1 is LNHNV and CDR2 is YYDKDF in the germline V gene (reference sequence). Trimming took 1 base from V and 4 from J; bases not matched to a gene: 5. This CDR3 spans 16 amino acids. Using reference TRBV15 and TRBJ2-1 for the parts outside the CDR3, the full variable domain is DAMVIQNPRYQVTQFGKPVTLSCSQTLNHNVMYWYQQKSSQAPKLLFHYYDKDFNNEADTPDNFQSRRPNTSFCFLDIRSPGLGDTAMYLCATSRGGLAGYNEQFFGPGTRLTVL.

The chain employs TRBV6-2 or TRBV6-3 and TRBJ2-7; D is possibly TRBD2 (5 bases). The CDR3 runs to 14 residues. In germline, CDR1 is MNHEY, CDR2 SVGEGT. V lost 2 bases, J lost 4 bases, and 12 bases lay in between. The DNA of the CDR3 is TGTGCCAGCAGTTACCTCCGGGGTCAGTACGAGCAGTACGTC. It yields the protein CASSYLRGQYEQYV.

The rearrangement links TRBV5-4 to TRBJ1-1; perhaps TRBD1 as D (5 bases). This CDR3 has 15 residues. CDR1 and CDR2 from the germline V gene are SGHNT and YYREEE (reference sequence). V lost 0 bases to trimming and J lost 6 bases, with 15 bases between them. DNA for the CDR3: TGTGCCAGCAGCTTGGCAATTCAAGGGGTTCCTGAAGCTTTCTTT. It translates to CASSLAIQGVPEAFF.

In this sample, this clone turned up once. V usage is TRBV19 and J usage is TRBJ1-2; no clear D gene. The V end was cut by 4 bases, the J end by 6 bases, with 9 bases between. The V gene's germline CDR1 is LNHDA and CDR2 SQIVND (reference sequence). CDR3 length: 12 residues. CDR3 DNA: TGTGCCAGTAGTAGGGGAATCAATGGCTACACCTTC. It encodes CASSRGINGYTF.

This chain connects TRBV4-3 to TRBJ1-1; D uncertain. Trimming took off 0 bases at V and 2 bases at J, with 7 bases between the two ends. The CDR3 consists of 14 residues. Germline V gene lookup returns CDR1 LGHNA and CDR2 YSLEER. CDR3 amino acids: CASSQDLPNTEAFF. The CDR3 nucleotides are TGCGCCAGCAGCCAAGATCTTCCCAACACTGAAGCTTTCTTT.

The V call is TRBV5-4, the J call TRBJ2-6; 10 bases agree with TRBD2. CDR3 length equals 18 residues. CDR1 is SGHNT, CDR2 YYREEE, per germline (reference sequence). The ends lost 4 bases at V and 0 bases at J; junction bases unmatched: 7. This CDR3 is CASSIRLAGHSGANVLTF. In DNA form, the CDR3 reads TGTGCCAGCAGCATTCGACTAGCGGGTCACTCTGGGGCCAACGTCCTGACTTTC.

The rearrangement links TRBV11-3 to TRBJ2-5, with TRBD1 matching 8 bases. Trimming removed 4 bases from V and 5 bases from J; junction bases left unmatched: 12. The CDR3 has 16 amino acids. The germline CDR1 and CDR2 sequences are SGHNT and YENEEA. The CDR3 protein is CASSSKTGAGLETQYF. The CDR3 DNA sequence: TGTGCCAGCAGCTCTAAGACAGGGGCAGGTTTGGAGACCCAGTACTTC.

V is TRBV19 and J is TRBJ2-4; D ambiguous. Trimming removed 3 bases from V and 0 bases from J, with 9 bases in between. Germline loops: CDR1 LNHDA, CDR2 SQIVND (reference sequence). CDR3 size: 15 residues. This chain's CDR3 is CASSIPRLAKNIQYF. Here the CDR3 DNA reads TGTGCCAGTAGTATCCCTCGACTAGCCAAAAACATTCAGTACTTC.

The J gene is TRBJ1-4, the V gene TRBV18; TRBD1 matches at 8 bases. Germline CDR1 and CDR2: KGHSH and LQKENI. The CDR3 is 15 residues long. J gave up 0 bases and V 5 bases, and 2 bases lay outside the gene matches. In DNA form, the CDR3 reads TGTGCCAGCTCAGAGGGACAGGCAACTAATGAAAAACTGTTTTTT. It yields the protein CASSEGQATNEKLFF. The variable domain in full, completed from reference TRBV18 and TRBJ1-4, reads NAGVMQNPRHLVRRRGQEARLRCSPMKGHSHVYWYRQLPEEGLKFMVYLQKENIIDESGMPKERFSAEFPKEGPSILRIQQVVRGDSAAYFCASSEGQATNEKLFFGSGTQLSVL.